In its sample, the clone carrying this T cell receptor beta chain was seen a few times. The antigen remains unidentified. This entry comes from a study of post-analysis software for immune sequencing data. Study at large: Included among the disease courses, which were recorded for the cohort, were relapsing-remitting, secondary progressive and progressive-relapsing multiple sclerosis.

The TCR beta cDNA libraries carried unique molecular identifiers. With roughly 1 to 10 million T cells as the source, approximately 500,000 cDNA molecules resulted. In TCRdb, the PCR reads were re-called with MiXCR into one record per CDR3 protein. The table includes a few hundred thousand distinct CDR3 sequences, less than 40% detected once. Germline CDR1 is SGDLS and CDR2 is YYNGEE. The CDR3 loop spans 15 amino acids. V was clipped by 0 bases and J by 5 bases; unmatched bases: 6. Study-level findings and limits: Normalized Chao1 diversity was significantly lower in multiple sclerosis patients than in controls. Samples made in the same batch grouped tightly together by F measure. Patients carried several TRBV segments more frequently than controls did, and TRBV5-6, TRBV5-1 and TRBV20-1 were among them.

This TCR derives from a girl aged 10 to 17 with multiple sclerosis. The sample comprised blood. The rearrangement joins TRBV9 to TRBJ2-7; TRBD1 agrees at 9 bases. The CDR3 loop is CASSVEGQGVHEQYF. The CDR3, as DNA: TGTGCCAGCAGCGTAGAGGGACAGGGTGTCCACGAGCAGTACTTC.